This T cell receptor beta chain emerged from a study of blood T cell repertoires in COVID-19. Background on the study: From the United States, Italy and Spain came samples of acute and convalescent COVID-19. T cells, B-cell-depleted T cells, or PBMCs provided the cDNA or gDNA that served as material.

The CDR3 consists of 17 residues. The V segment lost 3 bases and the J segment 0 bases; nucleotides outside the gene matches: 3. CDR1 is SGDLS and CDR2 is YYNGEE in the germline V gene. A single count supports this clone. Other DNA sequences in this specimen translate into the identical CDR3. Per the original data handling: Reference gene primers were amplified, and this amplification served to estimate nucleated cell counts. Data came from immunoSEQ multiplex PCR; TCRdb stores just in-frame clones and leaves some out. V, J and clone size are those of that table, while D and trimming were read from the DNA. Of roughly 150,000 clones detected, around 85% appear once; the ten largest clones hold less than 5.5%.

The chain is built from TRBV9 and TRBJ2-1; 13 bases fit TRBD2. This TCR came from a human donor in a cohort sampled during active COVID-19. Sequencing input: peripheral blood. The CDR3 DNA reads TGTGCCAGCAGCGGACTAGCGGGGGGTAGCTCCTACAATGAGCAGTTCTTC. This codes for CASSGLAGGSSYNEQFF.